A single sample is the source of the 24 T cell receptor beta chains below, sequenced in a study of cytomegalovirus exposure and HLA in healthy donors. Primers for the PCR totalled 60 Vbeta and 13 Jbeta. The data were produced by immunoSEQ multiplex PCR, yet TCRdb's version contains in-frame clones alone and is incomplete. The sample holds over 150,000 clones, roughly 85% seen once. Sequencing used PBMCs. The receptors derive from a man aged 40-49 years in good health and CMV-seronegative.

The V and J genes are TRBV28 and TRBJ2-3; weak D call: TRBD2 (5 bases). Germline-derived CDR1 and CDR2 are MDHEN and SYDVKM. V dropped 6 bases and J dropped 4 bases, with 23 bases sitting between them. CDR3 length: 17 residues. The CDR3 protein is CASRPPAAAGEADTQYF. CDR3 DNA: TGTGCCAGCAGGCCTCCGGCAGCGGCAGGAGAGGCAGATACGCAGTATTTT.

The J gene is TRBJ2-1, the V gene TRBV9, with a weak D call TRBD1 (5 bases). V dropped 0 bases and J dropped 10 bases, with 8 bases sitting between them. The CDR3 is made up of 12 amino acids. Germline CDR1 and CDR2: SGDLS and YYNGEE. The CDR3 nucleotides read TGTGCCAGCAGCGTAGTCCAGGGCGAGCAGTTCTTC. Its protein is CASSVVQGEQFF. Full variable domain (remainder filled in from reference TRBV9 and TRBJ2-1): DSGVTQTPKHLITATGQRVTLRCSPRSGDLSVYWYQQSLDQGLQFLIQYYNGEERAKGNILERFSAQQFPDLHSELNLSSLELGDSALYFCASSVVQGEQFFGPGTRLTVL.

The chain is built from TRBV21-1 and TRBJ2-7; the D segment call TRBD2 is taken from the table without a DNA check. TRBV21-1 has pseudogene status. The CDR3 has 16 residues. CDR3 coding DNA: TGTGCCAGCAGCCTTCGACTAGCGCCACCCCCCTACGAGCAGTACTTC. It codes for CASSLRLAPPPYEQYF.

In the case of this clone: Within the sample, other DNA sequences also encode this same CDR3. V gene TRBV30 combines with J gene TRBJ1-2; 7 positions match TRBD1. This CDR3 is built from 11 residues. Germline V gives CDR1 GTSNPN, CDR2 SVGIG (reference sequence). V lost 4 bases to trimming and J lost 5 bases; unmatched junction nucleotides: 1. CDR3 residues: CAWTGGYGYTF. CDR3 in DNA: TGTGCCTGGACAGGGGGGTATGGCTACACCTTC.

This chain uses TRBV27 with TRBJ2-3; maybe TRBD2 (7 bases). V was pared by 8 bases and J by 2 bases, with 14 bases between. The length of the CDR3 is 14 residues. CDR1 and CDR2 (germline): MNHEY, SMNVEV (reference sequence). In DNA, the CDR3 is TGTGCCAGCGGGGGCGGGGGCCTCACAGATACGCAGTATTTT. Amino acids: CASGGGGLTDTQYF.

The V call is TRBV2, the J call TRBJ2-2; a possible D gene is TRBD2 (7 bases). This CDR3 has 15 residues. Germline V gene data show CDR1 as SNHLY and CDR2 as FYNNEI. With 2 bases removed from V and 5 bases from J, the gap between germline ends came to 12 bases. DNA for the CDR3: TGTGCCAGCAGTGAAAGGGGGAGGGGGACCGGGGAGCTGTTTTTT. It is translated as CASSERGRGTGELFF.

The rearrangement uses TRBV5-4 and TRBJ2-1; 13 bases agree with TRBD2. The CDR3 loop spans 18 amino acids. The V segment lost 3 bases and the J segment 7 bases; nucleotides outside the gene matches: 13. CDR1 and CDR2 from the germline V gene are SGHNT and YYREEE (reference sequence). In DNA form, the CDR3 reads TGTGCCAGCAGCTATCGCGTTACCTGGACTAGCGGGAGTAATGAGCAGTTCTTC. This sequence encodes CASSYRVTWTSGSNEQFF.

The sample holds one count of this clone. The chain recombines TRBV6-5 with TRBJ1-5, with 7 bases identical to TRBD1. This CDR3 has 15 residues. With V trimmed by 5 bases and J by 0 bases, 4 bases remained unmatched. From germline, CDR1 is MNHEY and CDR2 SVGAGI. Here the CDR3 reads CASSGQVYSNQPQHF. The CDR3 DNA follows: TGTGCCAGCAGTGGACAGGTCTATAGCAATCAGCCCCAGCATTTT.

V and J are TRBV28 and TRBJ2-2, with TRBD2 matching over 7 bases. The CDR3 is 14 residues long. V shed 6 bases, J shed 4 bases, and the junction held 5 bases outside the gene matches. CDR1 MDHEN and CDR2 SYDVKM come from the germline V gene. This CDR3 reads CASSPWEGTGELFF. CDR3 DNA: TGTGCCAGCAGCCCCTGGGAGGGCACCGGGGAGCTGTTTTTT.

This sequence joins TRBV2 and TRBJ1-4; weak D call: TRBD1 (5 bases). The germline V gene encodes CDR1 SNHLY and CDR2 FYNNEI. The CDR3 covers 14 residues. The germline V and J ends were trimmed by 5 bases and 7 bases, with 14 bases remaining between them. As DNA, the CDR3 is TGTGCCAGCAGTTGGACACCGCGCGGTGAAAAACTGTTTTTT. Amino acid sequence: CASSWTPRGEKLFF.

This chain links TRBV30 with TRBJ1-1, with D maybe TRBD1 (5 bases). Per the germline V gene, CDR1 is GTSNPN and CDR2 is SVGIG (reference sequence). The CDR3 has 16 amino acids. V lost 8 bases to trimming and J lost 0 bases, with 22 bases between them. This chain's CDR3 is CARIFSRTRMNTEAFF. CDR3 in DNA: TGTGCCCGTATTTTTTCCCGGACACGAATGAACACTGAAGCTTTCTTT.

The chain employs TRBV27 and TRBJ2-2; maybe TRBD2 (5 bases). The germline CDR1 and CDR2 sequences are MNHEY and SMNVEV (reference sequence). There are 16 residues in the CDR3. V was pared by 5 bases and J by 2 bases, with 15 bases between. CDR3 residues: CASSPHGLPNTGELFF. CDR3 bases: TGTGCCAGCAGTCCCCACGGACTCCCAAACACCGGGGAGCTGTTTTTT.

V usage is TRBV6-1 and J usage is TRBJ2-7; possible D gene TRBD2, 5 bases. Germline V lookup: CDR1 MNHNS, CDR2 SASEGT. The ends were cut back, 4 bases at V and 0 bases at J, with 19 bases in the middle. This CDR3 contains 17 residues. The DNA for the CDR3 is TGTGCCAGCAGTGCCCCGGTAGCTAGCCATCTCTCCTACGAGCAGTACTTC. It yields the protein CASSAPVASHLSYEQYF.

There are a few counts of this clone. The chain is built from TRBV28 and TRBJ1-1; tentative D call: TRBD1 (6 bases). Germline loops: CDR1 MDHEN, CDR2 SYDVKM. The germline V and J ends were trimmed by 7 bases and 1 base, with 13 bases remaining between them. This CDR3 spans 14 amino acids. CDR3 sequence reads: CASTSQGSNTEAFF. The CDR3 bases are TGTGCCAGCACCTCCCAGGGGTCGAACACTGAAGCTTTCTTT.

The chain recombines TRBV14 with TRBJ2-7; no clear D gene. Germline CDR1 SGHDN, CDR2 FVKESK. CDR3 length: 12 amino acids. Trimming removed 1 base at V and 6 bases at J, with 7 bases between. CDR3 sequence: CASSQAPSEQYF. Here the CDR3 DNA reads TGTGCCAGCAGCCAAGCCCCCTCCGAGCAGTACTTC.

The CDR3 loop reads CASSLGQGNEQYF. CDR3 nucleotide sequence: TGTGCCAGCAGCTTAGGACAGGGAAACGAGCAGTACTTC. V is TRBV7-8 and J is TRBJ2-7; 7 bases match TRBD1. V dropped 1 base and J dropped 5; count of bases not matched to a gene: 2. This CDR3 has 13 amino acids. Germline V gene data show CDR1 as SGHVS and CDR2 as FQNEAQ. The full variable domain, its missing parts supplied by reference TRBV7-8 and TRBJ2-7, is GAGVSQSPRYKVAKRGQDVALRCDPISGHVSLFWYQQALGQGPEFLTYFQNEAQLDKSGLPSDRFFAERPEGSVSTLKIQRTQQEDSAVYLCASSLGQGNEQYFGPGTRLTVT.

V and J are TRBV18 and TRBJ2-7; D ambiguous. Germline CDR1 and CDR2: KGHSH and LQKENI. The CDR3 extends over 12 amino acids. V was shortened by 2 bases and J by 6 bases, with 8 bases between the two germline ends. Written as DNA, the CDR3 is TGTGCCAGCTCACCAACCTCGCGCGAGCAGTACTTC. This sequence encodes CASSPTSREQYF.

About this clone: Other DNA sequences from this sample encode an identical CDR3 as well. The chain has TRBV30 and TRBJ1-1; D is unresolved. Germline-derived CDR1 and CDR2 are GTSNPN and SVGIG (reference sequence). Trimming took off 4 bases at V and 1 base at J, with 22 bases between the two ends. The CDR3 contains 17 residues. The CDR3 protein is CAWTKWRGKVGNTEAFF. The CDR3 DNA follows: TGTGCCTGGACCAAGTGGCGCGGGAAGGTCGGGAACACTGAAGCTTTCTTT. The variable domain in full, completed from reference TRBV30 and TRBJ1-1, reads SQTIHQWPATLVQPVGSPLSLECTVEGTSNPNLYWYRQAAGRGLQLLFYSVGIGQISSEVPQNLSASRPQDRQFILSSKKLLLSDSGFYLCAWTKWRGKVGNTEAFFGQGTRLTVV.

The chain carries TRBV6-5 and TRBJ2-7; D possibly corresponds to TRBD1 (6 bases). The V gene lost 4 bases and the J gene lost 4 bases, with 14 bases spanning the gap. Germline-derived CDR1 and CDR2 are MNHEY and SVGAGI. This CDR3 comprises 14 residues. This chain's CDR3 is CASSSGTPPYEQYF. The CDR3 DNA sequence: TGTGCCAGCAGTTCCGGGACACCCCCGTACGAGCAGTACTTC.

A note on this clone: Likely a read error: the CDR3 ends without its conserved phenylalanine or tryptophan. The chain joins TRBV11-2 to TRBJ1-2; 7 bases line up with TRBD1. This CDR3 has 14 amino acids. V lost 5 bases and J lost 8; bases outside the gene matches: 11. Per germline, CDR1 SGHAT and CDR2 FQNNGV. The CDR3 coding sequence is TGTGCCAGCAGCCTTACCGACAGGGCCGGGGGCTACACCCTC. This translates into CASSLTDRAGGYTL.

This chain uses TRBV6-6 with TRBJ2-3, with no clear D. The CDR3 is made up of 13 amino acids. V dropped 6 bases and J dropped 1 base, with 8 bases sitting between them. Germline V CDR1 and CDR2: MNHNY, SVGAGI (reference sequence). CDR3 region: CASRQQGTDTQYF. CDR3 coding DNA: TGTGCCAGCAGACAACAAGGCACAGATACGCAGTATTTT.

This chain links TRBV6-1 with TRBJ1-1, with D unresolved. Germline-derived CDR1 and CDR2 are MNHNS and SASEGT. The CDR3 loop spans 13 amino acids. Trimming cost V 2 bases and J 6 bases, with 10 bases left between them. This CDR3 reads CASSELPMPEAFF. As DNA, the CDR3 is TGTGCCAGCAGTGAACTCCCTATGCCTGAAGCTTTCTTT.

The chain couples TRBV5-4 to TRBJ2-7; perhaps TRBD2 as D (6 bases). Germline V CDR1 and CDR2: SGHNT, YYREEE (reference sequence). The CDR3 extends over 15 amino acids. The germline V and J ends were trimmed by 0 bases and 1 base, with 11 bases remaining between them. The CDR3 loop reads CASSLAGEFSYEQYF. The CDR3 bases are TGTGCCAGCAGCTTGGCGGGAGAATTTTCCTACGAGCAGTACTTC.

In this sample, this clone turned up a few times. The chain recombines TRBV2 with TRBJ2-7, with a weak D call TRBD1 (5 bases). Deletions cut 2 bases from V and 5 bases from J, with 13 bases between. Germline CDR1 and CDR2: SNHLY and FYNNEI. This CDR3 spans 14 amino acids. CDR3 protein: CASSEQGGEDEQYF. The CDR3 region has the DNA TGTGCCAGCAGTGAACAGGGCGGTGAGGACGAGCAGTACTTC. Combining the CDR3 with reference TRBV2 and TRBJ2-7 gives the whole variable domain EPEVTQTPSHQVTQMGQEVILRCVPISNHLYFYWYRQILGQKVEFLVSFYNNEISEKSEIFDDQFSVERPDGSNFTLKIRSTKLEDSAMYFCASSEQGGEDEQYFGPGTRLTVT.